This T cell receptor (beta chain) was sequenced in a study of T cell changes during pregnancy in multiple sclerosis. The CDR3 is 15 residues long. CDR1 SGHAT and CDR2 FQNNGV come from the germline V gene. J was trimmed by 3 bases and V by 5 bases; bases with no gene match: 9. Clones were sequenced by immunoSEQ multiplex PCR, and TCRdb holds only the in-frame ones, with some missing. The profile covers under 65,000 clones, with about 90% appearing a single time and less than 0.6% taken by the ten largest. This sequence originates from a female donor with multiple sclerosis, enrolled in a pregnancy study. The chain combines TRBV11-2 with TRBJ1-1; 7 bases are shared with TRBD1. The sequences come from CD4+ T cells from peripheral blood mononuclear cells, collected in the third trimester of pregnancy. CDR3 DNA: TGTGCCAGCAGCCCAAGGACAGGAGGGCACACTGAAGCTTTCTTT. Translating gives CASSPRTGGHTEAFF.